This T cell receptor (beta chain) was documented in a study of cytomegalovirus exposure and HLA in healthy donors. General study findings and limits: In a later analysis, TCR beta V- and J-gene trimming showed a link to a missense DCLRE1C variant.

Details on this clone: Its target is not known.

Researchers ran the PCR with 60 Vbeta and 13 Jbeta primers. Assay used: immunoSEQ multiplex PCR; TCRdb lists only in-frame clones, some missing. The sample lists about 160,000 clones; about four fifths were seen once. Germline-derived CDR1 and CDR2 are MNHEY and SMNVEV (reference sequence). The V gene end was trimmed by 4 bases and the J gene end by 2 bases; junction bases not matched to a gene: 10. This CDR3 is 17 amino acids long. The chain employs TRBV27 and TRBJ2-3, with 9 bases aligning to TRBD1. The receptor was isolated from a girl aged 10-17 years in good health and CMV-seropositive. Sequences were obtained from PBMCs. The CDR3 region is CASSSLSTGGPTDTQYF. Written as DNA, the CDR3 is TGTGCCAGCAGTTCCCTCTCAACAGGGGGCCCCACAGATACGCAGTATTTT.